This TCR beta chain was sequenced for a study of CD8 T cells in ankylosing spondylitis. As to this clonotype: Its antigen is unidentified.

TCRdb analysed the 5' RACE reads with MiXCR anew, one entry per CDR3 protein. The data contain about 840,000 distinct CDR3 sequences, approximately 12% of them seen just once; the ten biggest clones take up less than 0.65%. Overall study findings and caveats: What seemed typical of ankylosing spondylitis blood was a TCR beta motif built from roughly eight highly homologous variants.

Sequenced material: blood, either unsorted or a sorted T cell fraction (not recorded which). The TCR sequence derives from a male donor with ankylosing spondylitis.

DNA for the CDR3: TGCGCCAGCAGCCAAGAGTCGACCATACCTTATGGCTACACCTTC. Translated: CASSQESTIPYGYTF. The V gene is TRBV4-3, the J gene TRBJ1-2, with no clear D. Per germline, CDR1 LGHNA and CDR2 YSLEER. V lost 0 bases and J 5 bases, leaving 13 bases between the germline ends. CDR3 length equals 15 residues.